This TCR beta chain was found in a study of T cell repertoires in cytomegalovirus infection. Background on the study: The public TCR beta signatures pointed to both CMV infection and matching HLA type.

TCRdb recomputed calls from the reads with MiXCR, one row per CDR3 protein. Of fewer than 550,000 distinct CDR3 sequences listed, 11% were seen once; the top ten hold roughly 10%. This clonotype was seen just once. Its antigen remains unidentified. A much larger clone differs by one base, so this may be a read error. The CDR3 length is 12 residues. Germline V lookup: CDR1 WNHNN, CDR2 SYGVQD (reference sequence). Study-level findings and limits: The response measured ex vivo was dominated by TCR beta clonotypes (HLA-C-restricted and CMV-specific). Identification of carriers of CMV plus the relevant HLA was achieved through cumulative public TCR beta family frequency.

The sample taken for sequencing was PBMCs. This receptor was obtained from a human donor in good health (CMV status not recorded). Some clones in this sample may be carry-over from other donors' samples. The chain joins TRBV10-1 to TRBJ2-1; D gene unclear. The CDR3 region is CTSSEYYNEQFF. The DNA for the CDR3 is TGCACCAGCAGTGAGTATTACAATGAGCAGTTCTTC.